The 9 T cell receptor beta chains given below trace back to one sample, sequenced in a study of blood T cell repertoires in COVID-19. Repertoires were generated with immunoSEQ multiplex PCR, while TCRdb's copy carries only in-frame clones and drops some. Of 250,000 or so clones listed, roughly 88% are singletons. What was sequenced was peripheral blood. The receptors come from a woman aged 30 to 39 with active or convalescent COVID-19.

The chain couples TRBV7-2 to TRBJ2-1; 10 bases align to TRBD2. Losses at the gene ends were 3 bases for V and 5 bases for J; bases not matched to a gene: 4. CDR1 and CDR2 (germline): SGHTA, FQGNSA. This CDR3 is 15 amino acids long. The CDR3, as DNA: TGTGCCAGCAGCTTCGGCCTAGCGGGGGACAATGAGCAGTTCTTC. It translates to CASSFGLAGDNEQFF.

The chain carries TRBV29-1 and TRBJ2-7; D gene ambiguous. CDR3 length: 12 amino acids. V was clipped by 4 bases and J by 5 bases, with 12 bases between them. Germline lookup yields CDR1 SQVTM and CDR2 ANQGSEA. CDR3 bases: TGCAGCGTTGGGAGAGGAATAGACGAGCAGTACTTC. Translation gives CSVGRGIDEQYF.

This chain connects TRBV2 to TRBJ1-4; TRBD1 matches 7 bases. Germline V CDR1 and CDR2: SNHLY, FYNNEI. J gave up 0 bases and V 5 bases, and 3 bases lay outside the gene matches. The CDR3 runs 15 residues. The CDR3: CASSRDSPTNEKLFF. The DNA of the CDR3 is TGTGCCAGCAGTAGGGACAGCCCAACTAATGAAAAACTGTTTTTT.

CDR3 nucleotides: TGTGCCAGCAGCTTAGGAGCCAGCGTTAATGAAAAACTGTTTTTT. Its protein is CASSLGASVNEKLFF. The chain uses TRBV11-2 and TRBJ1-4; D not certain. Germline values: CDR1 SGHAT, CDR2 FQNNGV. This CDR3 is built from 15 residues. V was shortened by 1 base and J by 4 bases, with 10 bases between the two germline ends.

V gene TRBV9 combines with J gene TRBJ2-3; D ambiguous. The CDR3 runs to 13 residues. Trimming cost V 3 bases and J 0 bases, with 5 bases left between them. The V gene's germline CDR1 is SGDLS and CDR2 YYNGEE. CDR3 protein: CASSGHSTDTQYF. CDR3 bases: TGTGCCAGCAGCGGGCATAGCACAGATACGCAGTATTTT.

The V call is TRBV29-1, the J call TRBJ1-1, with D perhaps TRBD1 (5 bases). The germline gives CDR1 SQVTM, CDR2 ANQGSEA. CDR3 length: 14 residues. Trimming took off 6 bases at V and 4 bases at J, with 18 bases between the two ends. CDR3 nucleotide sequence: TGCAGCGTCTCGAGACGGGGGTTAGGCACTGAAGCTTTCTTT. The encoded protein is CSVSRRGLGTEAFF. Drawing the rest from reference TRBV29-1 and TRBJ1-1, the complete variable domain is SAVISQKPSRDICQRGTSLTIQCQVDSQVTMMFWYRQQPGQSLTLIATANQGSEATYESGFVIDKFPISRPNLTFSTLTVSNMSPEDSSIYLCSVSRRGLGTEAFFGQGTRLTVV.

This clone was seen only once. The chain couples TRBV7-6 to TRBJ1-5, with D possibly TRBD1 on 5 matching bases. The ends were cut back, 0 bases at V and 7 bases at J, with 13 bases in the middle. CDR3 length equals 15 residues. Looked up from germline, CDR1 is SGHVS and CDR2 is FNYEAQ. Here the CDR3 reads CASSLAQGTDQPQHF. The CDR3 nucleotides are TGTGCCAGCAGCTTAGCGCAGGGAACGGACCAGCCCCAGCATTTT.

This chain joins TRBV6-2 or TRBV6-3 and TRBJ1-2; D may be TRBD1 (6 bases). The CDR3 loop spans 16 amino acids. The V end lost 5 bases, the J end lost 2 bases, and 18 bases lay between the germline ends. CDR1 and CDR2 from the germline V gene are MNHEY and SVGEGT. The CDR3 loop is CASSATGTWANYGYTF. CDR3 DNA sequence: TGTGCCAGCAGTGCCACAGGGACCTGGGCCAACTATGGCTACACCTTC.

CDR3 bases: TGTGCCAGCTCGGATAGCGGGGGACCTTACAATGAGCAGTTCTTC. This translates into CASSDSGGPYNEQFF. The chain joins TRBV18 to TRBJ2-1; 9 bases are shared with TRBD2. V gave up 6 bases and J gave up 4 bases; unmatched junction bases: 7. The CDR3 consists of 15 residues. CDR1 and CDR2 from the germline V gene are KGHSH and LQKENI.